Listed below are T cell receptor beta chains from one sample, sequenced in a study of Graves' ophthalmopathy and Graves' hyperthyroidism. TCRdb reprocessed the multiplex PCR reads with MiXCR, giving one entry per CDR3 protein. This table has 450,000 to 600,000 distinct CDR3 sequences, just under 40% appearing once. The sample was peripheral blood or thyroid tissue (not recorded which). These receptors all stem from an adult man with Graves' hyperthyroidism. CDR3s include the opening cysteine and the closing phenylalanine or tryptophan. Each record gives: clone size, J gene, V gene, D gene, CDR3 DNA, CDR3 protein. D genes are given only for firm matches. Some rows have no size entry. The others give once, few or many, or a class for an expanded clone.

>-|TRBJ1-1|TRBV2|-
TGTGCCAGCTCACCAAATGGTCAGGGGAACACTGAAGCTTTCTTT
CASSPNGQGNTEAFF
>-|TRBJ1-6|TRBV7-9|TRBD1
TGTGCCAGCAGCTTAGTTGCGGGACAGGGTGGTTCACCCCTCCACTTT
CASSLVAGQGGSPLHF
>many|TRBJ1-1|TRBV5-8|-
TGTGCCAGCAGCTTGATCGGGGCGAACACTGAAGCTTTCTTT
CASSLIGANTEAFF
>-|TRBJ2-1|TRBV7-3|TRBD2
TGTGCCAGCAGCTTAGTAGGTGGGACTAGCGAGCAGTTCTTC
CASSLVGGTSEQFF
>many|TRBJ2-5|TRBV12-3/TRBV12-4|-
TGTGCCAGCTGCCGGGACAGCCGGGAGGGGACCCAGTACTTC
CASCRDSREGTQYF
>many|TRBJ1-1|TRBV5-1|-
TGTGCCAGCAGTCTCTTACAGGGCAACACTGAAGCTTTCTTT
CASSLLQGNTEAFF
>many|TRBJ1-2|TRBV13|TRBD1
TGTGCCAGCAGCTTACAGGGGGCTGCCTATGGCTACACCTTC
CASSLQGAAYGYTF
>-|TRBJ1-1|TRBV25-1|TRBD1
TGTGCCAGCACAGGACAGGGGGCTGAAGCTTTCTTT
CASTGQGAEAFF
>-|TRBJ1-2|TRBV29-1|-
TGCAGCTTAAAAGGGTTTGGCTACACCTTC
CSLKGFGYTF
>-|TRBJ1-6|TRBV6-5|-
TGTGCCAGCAGTTACTCGTCGGGGGGGAGCTCCTATAATTCACCCCTCCACTTT
CASSYSSGGSSYNSPLHF
>-|TRBJ2-3|TRBV2|-
TGTGCCAGCAACCAGGGCCCTAGCACAGATACGCAGTATTTT
CASNQGPSTDTQYF
>few|TRBJ2-2|TRBV9|-
TGTGCCAGCAGCGTCGTGGCAGGCTACACCGGGGAGCTGTTTTTT
CASSVVAGYTGELFF
>many|TRBJ1-1|TRBV6-5|-
TGTGCCAGCAGTTATCGGCAGATGAACACTGAAGCTTTCTTT
CASSYRQMNTEAFF
>many|TRBJ1-4|TRBV7-7|-
TGTGCTAGCAGCTTAGGCTCTGGGGAAGAAAAACTGTTTTTT
CASSLGSGEEKLFF
>few|TRBJ2-7|TRBV7-9|TRBD2
TGTGCCAGCAGCCCCCAGCTTAGCGGGTTCTACGAGCAGTACTTC
CASSPQLSGFYEQYF
>-|TRBJ1-2|TRBV19|-
TGTGCCAGCAGTTGGATCTTCAGAATCGTTAACTATGGCTACACCTTC
CASSWIFRIVNYGYTF
>-|TRBJ2-3|TRBV10-3|-
TGTGCCATCAGTGAAGACAGTTATTTCGAGGATACGCAGTATTTT
CAISEDSYFEDTQYF
>few|TRBJ1-5|TRBV6-5|-
TGTGCCAGCGGCCCGGGGGTCGAGGGTCAGCCCCAGCATTTT
CASGPGVEGQPQHF
>-|TRBJ1-1|TRBV2|-
TGTGCCAGCGGACCAGGGGCCGCGAACACTGAAGCTTTCTTT
CASGPGAANTEAFF
>-|TRBJ2-5|TRBV7-8|-
TGTGCCCGGGGAGTGGAGACCCAGTACTTC
CARGVETQYF
>few|TRBJ1-5|TRBV19|TRBD1
TGTGCCAGTACCCCGACAGGGGTAAATCAGCCCCAGCATTTT
CASTPTGVNQPQHF
>many|TRBJ2-5|TRBV6-1|TRBD2
TGTGCCAGCAGTGACTTAGCGGGGTCGCAAGAGACCCAGTACTTC
CASSDLAGSQETQYF
>few|TRBJ1-5|TRBV2|-
TGTGCCAGCAGTACACTAATTGACAGGTATAGCAATCAGCCCCAGCATTTT
CASSTLIDRYSNQPQHF
>-|TRBJ2-7|TRBV5-4|-
TGTGCCAGCAGTCTGGGGGGGACAAAGACCTACGAGCAGTACTTC
CASSLGGTKTYEQYF
>many|TRBJ1-5|TRBV5-6|-
TGTGCCAGCAGCTTTGGAGGGCGCAATCAGCCCCAGCATTTT
CASSFGGRNQPQHF
>-|TRBJ2-4|TRBV2|-
TGTGCCAGCAGTGAGACAGGTCTAGCCAAAAACATTCAGTACTTC
CASSETGLAKNIQYF